This T cell receptor beta chain was recovered during a study of blood T cell repertoires in COVID-19. Background on the study: Specimens from acute and convalescent COVID-19 originated in the United States, Italy and Spain.

From germline, CDR1 is LNHDA and CDR2 SQIVND (reference sequence). Trimming at V came to 10 bases and at J to 8 bases, leaving 4 bases not matched to a gene. The CDR3 is made up of 11 amino acids. Original handling: Cell counts per sample came from amplifying reference gene primers. Clones were read by immunoSEQ multiplex PCR, and TCRdb kept only the in-frame ones, dropping some. V and J calls and clone size are given by that table; D and trimming were obtained from the DNA. This table has around 300,000 clones, approximately 90% appearing once. Those who participated ranged in age from about 18 to 89 years and resided in about two dozen US areas. Cohorts were based on clinical histories the participants reported.

The chain joins TRBV19 to TRBJ1-3, with 8 nucleotides matching TRBD1. The source of this sequence is a woman between 40 and 50 years old who had recovered from COVID-19. Sequencing used PBMCs or T cells enriched from blood (not recorded which). In DNA form, the CDR3 reads TGTGCCATCCAGGACAGGGACACCATATATTTT. Translated: CAIQDRDTIYF.